This record looks at one TCR beta chain sequence and its context. Its antigen remains unknown. Libraries were prepared by immunoSEQ multiplex PCR; TCRdb keeps only in-frame clonotypes and omits some of them. This sample has 120,000 to 150,000 clones, with about nine tenths found just once. This record belongs to a study of T cell responses to AZD1222 COVID-19 vaccine. Deletions cut 4 bases from V and 9 bases from J, with 7 bases between. This CDR3 has 11 residues. Germline V gene sequence: CDR1 SGHRS, CDR2 YFSETQ. Study-level points and caveats: After two AZD1222 doses, spike-specific TCR breadth and depth rose versus day 0. White British donors predominated, females outnumbered males, and clonal diversity was possibly underestimated. AZD1222 recipients seropositive at baseline numbered only six or seven. Spike as a whole was targeted by vaccine-associated CD4 TCRs, dominant at 160-218 and 743-854.

Sequencing used peripheral blood, obtained on day 0 of MenACWY control vaccination. J is TRBJ1-4 and V is TRBV5-1, with D possibly TRBD1 on 5 matching bases. The sequence came from an adult in good health. The CDR3 region is CASSAGQKLFF. The CDR3 nucleotides are TGCGCCAGCAGCGCGGGACAAAAACTGTTTTTT.